This TCR beta chain came from a study of CD8 T cells in Susac syndrome. About this clonotype itself: The antigen remains unidentified.

Trimming took 5 bases from V and 5 from J, leaving 16 bases between them. The CDR3 totals 14 residues. The germline V gene encodes CDR1 SGHTS and CDR2 YDEGEE. Random hexamers were used to reverse transcribe 0.5 to 1 ug of RNA. Amplification of TCR beta CDR3 spanned 54 Vbeta and 13 Jbeta via immunoSEQ multiplex PCR. TCRdb itself ran the immunoSEQ multiplex PCR reads through MiXCR, one entry per CDR3 protein. The top ten clones hold about 0.08% of a sample with roughly 140,000 distinct CDR3 sequences, more than 90% of them seen once. General study findings and limits: The study's TCR sequencing and HLA analysis drew on a certain number of individuals. That number was acknowledged as relatively small. None of the CD4+ T cell repertoires in Susac syndrome showed clonal expansion.

The chain is built from TRBV5-8 and TRBJ2-5; no clear D gene. The sequencing sample was made of CD4+ T cells from PBMCs. This sequence originates from a human donor with Susac syndrome. The chain's CDR3 is CASSPTARWETQYF. CDR3 DNA: TGTGCCAGCAGTCCTACGGCCCGGTGGGAGACCCAGTACTTC.